This T cell receptor beta chain was documented in a study of blood T cell repertoires in COVID-19. Study at large: The United States, Italy and Spain were the sources of the acute and convalescent COVID-19 samples.

The V gene lost 5 bases and the J gene lost 0 bases, with 10 bases spanning the gap. Germline CDR1 reads KGHSH; CDR2 reads LQKENI. The CDR3 has 15 residues. Ages ranged from about 18 to 89 years, with residence in around 24 US areas. Clones were read by immunoSEQ multiplex PCR, and TCRdb kept only the in-frame ones, dropping some. The sample lists hundreds of thousands of clones; nearly 90% were seen once. The sequenced sample consisted of PBMCs or T cells enriched from blood (not recorded which). The receptor was derived from a young man who had been exposed to COVID-19. J is TRBJ1-4 and V is TRBV18, with D perhaps matching TRBD1 (6 bases). Here the CDR3 DNA reads TGTGCCAGCTCAACAGGACAGTCAACTAATGAAAAACTGTTTTTT. It yields the protein CASSTGQSTNEKLFF.